This is a list of T cell receptor beta chains from one sample in a study of blood T cell repertoires in COVID-19. The protocol was immunoSEQ multiplex PCR, while the TCRdb copy is restricted to in-frame clones and leaves out a portion. This repertoire shows a few hundred thousand clones, roughly 90% found once; its top ten account for just under 4%. Specimen: peripheral blood. The origin of the receptors is an older woman with COVID-19, enrolled during active disease. Each CDR3 is given with its conserved first and last residue. A D gene is named only where the DNA matches it firmly. The size of a clone is reported for some rows only, either as once, few or many, or as a class for expanded clones.

cdr3_length: 15; clone_size: NA; v_call: TRBV5-1; d_call: NA; j_call: TRBJ2-2; cdr3_nt: TGCGCCAGCAGCTTGAGTGGAGAGGCCTCCGGGGAGCTGTTTTTT; cdr3_aa: CASSLSGEASGELFF
cdr3_length: 17; clone_size: NA; v_call: TRBV5-1; d_call: NA; j_call: TRBJ2-4; cdr3_nt: TGCGCCAGCAGCTTGGATTGGGGGGTAGGAGCCAAAAACATTCAGTACTTC; cdr3_aa: CASSLDWGVGAKNIQYF
cdr3_length: 16; clone_size: NA; v_call: TRBV19; d_call: NA; j_call: TRBJ2-1; cdr3_nt: TGTGCCAGTAGTGCACCTTCTAGGATCGGTGGCAATGAGCAGTTCTTC; cdr3_aa: CASSAPSRIGGNEQFF
cdr3_length: 16; clone_size: NA; v_call: TRBV7-2; d_call: TRBD2; j_call: TRBJ2-2; cdr3_nt: TGTGCCAGCAGCCCTAGACTAGCGGGGGTCACCGGGGAGCTGTTTTTT; cdr3_aa: CASSPRLAGVTGELFF
cdr3_length: 13; clone_size: NA; v_call: TRBV7-9; d_call: NA; j_call: TRBJ1-4; cdr3_nt: TGTGCCAGCAGCTTAGGGACAGATGAAAAACTGTTTTTT; cdr3_aa: CASSLGTDEKLFF
cdr3_length: 15; clone_size: NA; v_call: TRBV10-3; d_call: NA; j_call: TRBJ2-3; cdr3_nt: TGTGCCATCAGTCTGACACCGGATGGGACAAATACGCAGTATTTT; cdr3_aa: CAISLTPDGTNTQYF
cdr3_length: 17; clone_size: NA; v_call: TRBV7-6; d_call: TRBD2; j_call: TRBJ2-5; cdr3_nt: TGTGCCAGCAGCCCCAACGTTCTAGCGGGGGGGCAAGAGACCCAGTACTTC; cdr3_aa: CASSPNVLAGGQETQYF
cdr3_length: 14; clone_size: NA; v_call: TRBV5-1; d_call: TRBD1; j_call: TRBJ1-2; cdr3_nt: TGCGCCAGCAGCTTACAAACAGGGGATTATGGCTACACCTTC; cdr3_aa: CASSLQTGDYGYTF
cdr3_length: 15; clone_size: NA; v_call: TRBV6-2/TRBV6-3; d_call: TRBD2; j_call: TRBJ2-2; cdr3_nt: TGTGCCAGCAGTTACTCGACGGGGGGTCCCGGGGAGCTGTTTTTT; cdr3_aa: CASSYSTGGPGELFF
cdr3_length: 15; clone_size: NA; v_call: TRBV11-1; d_call: TRBD1; j_call: TRBJ1-1; cdr3_nt: TGTGCCAGCAGACACGACAGGGGGGGAGACACTGAAGCTTTCTTT; cdr3_aa: CASRHDRGGDTEAFF
cdr3_length: 15; clone_size: NA; v_call: TRBV5-1; d_call: TRBD1; j_call: TRBJ2-1; cdr3_nt: TGCGCCAGCAGCTTGGCCGGGACAGGGATCGATGAGCAGTTCTTC; cdr3_aa: CASSLAGTGIDEQFF
cdr3_length: 17; clone_size: NA; v_call: TRBV4-2; d_call: TRBD1; j_call: TRBJ2-1; cdr3_nt: TGTGCCAGCAGCGCCCGGGCAGGGGGTCCCCCCGGCAATGAGCAGTTCTTC; cdr3_aa: CASSARAGGPPGNEQFF
cdr3_length: 20; clone_size: NA; v_call: TRBV4-2; d_call: TRBD2; j_call: TRBJ2-2; cdr3_nt: TGTGCCAGCAGCCAAGATGGCAAACTAGCGGGACTAGAGAACACCGGGGAGCTGTTTTTT; cdr3_aa: CASSQDGKLAGLENTGELFF
cdr3_length: 14; clone_size: NA; v_call: TRBV2; d_call: NA; j_call: TRBJ2-3; cdr3_nt: TGTGCCAGCCCTCGCCTAGGAGGCACAGATACGCAGTATTTT; cdr3_aa: CASPRLGGTDTQYF
cdr3_length: 13; clone_size: NA; v_call: TRBV6-6; d_call: TRBD1; j_call: TRBJ2-7; cdr3_nt: TGTGCCAGCAGCTCGGACAGGATTAACGAGCAGTACTTC; cdr3_aa: CASSSDRINEQYF
cdr3_length: 15; clone_size: NA; v_call: TRBV20-1; d_call: TRBD2; j_call: TRBJ2-1; cdr3_nt: TGCAGTGCTAGTGAACGGGGGGGCCGGTACAATGAGCAGTTCTTC; cdr3_aa: CSASERGGRYNEQFF
cdr3_length: 11; clone_size: NA; v_call: TRBV7-6; d_call: NA; j_call: TRBJ1-2; cdr3_nt: TGTGCCAGCAGCCCCAGGGGTTTTGTGACCTTC; cdr3_aa: CASSPRGFVTF
cdr3_length: 14; clone_size: NA; v_call: TRBV3-1/TRBV3-2; d_call: NA; j_call: TRBJ2-7; cdr3_nt: TGTGCCAGCAGCCATCAGGGGCTTTCCTACGAGCAGTACTTC; cdr3_aa: CASSHQGLSYEQYF
cdr3_length: 14; clone_size: NA; v_call: TRBV5-1; d_call: TRBD1; j_call: TRBJ2-7; cdr3_nt: TGCGCCAGCAGCTCCCGGACAGGGACTTACGAGCAGTACTTC; cdr3_aa: CASSSRTGTYEQYF
cdr3_length: 19; clone_size: NA; v_call: TRBV19; d_call: TRBD2; j_call: TRBJ2-2; cdr3_nt: TGTGCCAGTAGTCCCCGGAGACTAGCGGGGGGAACGAACACCGGGGAGCTGTTTTTT; cdr3_aa: CASSPRRLAGGTNTGELFF
cdr3_length: 14; clone_size: NA; v_call: TRBV28; d_call: TRBD1; j_call: TRBJ1-3; cdr3_nt: TGTGCCAGCAGCCTAGGGGGCTATGGAAACACCATATATTTT; cdr3_aa: CASSLGGYGNTIYF
cdr3_length: 17; clone_size: NA; v_call: TRBV27; d_call: TRBD1; j_call: TRBJ1-6; cdr3_nt: TGTGCCAGCAGTTTGGGACAGGGAAGCTCCTATAATTCACCCCTCCACTTT; cdr3_aa: CASSLGQGSSYNSPLHF
cdr3_length: 13; clone_size: NA; v_call: TRBV10-3; d_call: NA; j_call: TRBJ1-1; cdr3_nt: TGTGCCATCAGTTTAGGGGTGAACACTGAAGCTTTCTTT; cdr3_aa: CAISLGVNTEAFF
cdr3_length: 15; clone_size: NA; v_call: TRBV29-1; d_call: TRBD1; j_call: TRBJ2-7; cdr3_nt: TGCAGCGTTGACGTCGGGACAGGATCCTCCTACGAGCAGTACTTC; cdr3_aa: CSVDVGTGSSYEQYF
cdr3_length: 14; clone_size: NA; v_call: TRBV28; d_call: NA; j_call: TRBJ1-2; cdr3_nt: TGTGCCAGCAGACGGGGGACGGTGAACTATGGCTACACCTTC; cdr3_aa: CASRRGTVNYGYTF
cdr3_length: 15; clone_size: NA; v_call: TRBV7-9; d_call: TRBD1; j_call: TRBJ1-4; cdr3_nt: TGTGCCAGCAGCTCTCCGGGACAGGGAAATGAAAAACTGTTTTTT; cdr3_aa: CASSSPGQGNEKLFF
cdr3_length: 15; clone_size: NA; v_call: TRBV13; d_call: TRBD2; j_call: TRBJ2-1; cdr3_nt: TGTGCCAGCAGCTTAGGGAGCGGGGGGTCGAATGAGCAGTTCTTC; cdr3_aa: CASSLGSGGSNEQFF
cdr3_length: 14; clone_size: NA; v_call: TRBV25-1; d_call: NA; j_call: TRBJ1-2; cdr3_nt: TGTGCCAGCAGGGACAGCAACCTCGTCTATGGCTACACCTTC; cdr3_aa: CASRDSNLVYGYTF
cdr3_length: 15; clone_size: NA; v_call: TRBV7-9; d_call: TRBD1; j_call: TRBJ1-2; cdr3_nt: TGTGCCAGCAGCCAACGGACAGGTGGGGATCCTGGCTACACCTTC; cdr3_aa: CASSQRTGGDPGYTF
cdr3_length: 16; clone_size: few; v_call: TRBV7-9; d_call: TRBD1; j_call: TRBJ1-5; cdr3_nt: TGTGCCAGCAGCTTAGCCCCCGGGACAGGGAATCAGCCCCAGCATTTT; cdr3_aa: CASSLAPGTGNQPQHF
cdr3_length: 15; clone_size: NA; v_call: TRBV6-1; d_call: TRBD1; j_call: TRBJ1-1; cdr3_nt: TGTGCCAGCAGTGAAGTCACAGGGGGCGGAACTGAAGCTTTCTTT; cdr3_aa: CASSEVTGGGTEAFF
cdr3_length: 16; clone_size: NA; v_call: TRBV19; d_call: TRBD2; j_call: TRBJ2-1; cdr3_nt: TGTGCCAGTAGCTTGACTAGCGGGGGGAATTACAATGAGCAGTTCTTC; cdr3_aa: CASSLTSGGNYNEQFF
cdr3_length: 13; clone_size: NA; v_call: TRBV7-9; d_call: NA; j_call: TRBJ1-2; cdr3_nt: TGTGCCAGCAGTATTTATGAGGCTAATGGCTACACCTTC; cdr3_aa: CASSIYEANGYTF
cdr3_length: 14; clone_size: once; v_call: TRBV18; d_call: NA; j_call: TRBJ1-1; cdr3_nt: TGTGCCAGCTCATCAGAACAGGGGAACACTGAAGCTTTCTTT; cdr3_aa: CASSSEQGNTEAFF
cdr3_length: 15; clone_size: NA; v_call: TRBV28; d_call: TRBD1; j_call: TRBJ2-3; cdr3_nt: TGTGCCAGCAGCCAGGGACAGGTCGGCACAGATACGCAGTATTTT; cdr3_aa: CASSQGQVGTDTQYF
cdr3_length: 11; clone_size: NA; v_call: TRBV7-3; d_call: NA; j_call: TRBJ1-4; cdr3_nt: TGTGCCAGCACCCTCGCGGGAAAACTGTTTTTT; cdr3_aa: CASTLAGKLFF
cdr3_length: 17; clone_size: NA; v_call: TRBV18; d_call: NA; j_call: TRBJ2-6; cdr3_nt: TGTGCCAGCTCACCAAGACAGGTTAGCTCTGGGGCCAACGTCCTGACTTTC; cdr3_aa: CASSPRQVSSGANVLTF
cdr3_length: 15; clone_size: NA; v_call: TRBV6-1; d_call: NA; j_call: TRBJ1-3; cdr3_nt: TGTGCCAGCAGTGAGCAGGGGATCTCTGGAAACACCATATATTTT; cdr3_aa: CASSEQGISGNTIYF
cdr3_length: 16; clone_size: NA; v_call: TRBV3-1/TRBV3-2; d_call: NA; j_call: TRBJ1-1; cdr3_nt: TGTGCCAGCAGCCAAGATATTGGGGCAGGGAGGGCTGAAGCTTTCTTT; cdr3_aa: CASSQDIGAGRAEAFF
cdr3_length: 15; clone_size: NA; v_call: TRBV4-1; d_call: NA; j_call: TRBJ2-3; cdr3_nt: TGCGCCAGCAGCCAAGGGGCGCGGGACACAGATACGCAGTATTTT; cdr3_aa: CASSQGARDTDTQYF
cdr3_length: 14; clone_size: NA; v_call: TRBV30; d_call: TRBD1; j_call: TRBJ2-7; cdr3_nt: TGTGCCTGGGGGACAGAGTTCAGCTCCTACGAGCAGTACTTC; cdr3_aa: CAWGTEFSSYEQYF
cdr3_length: 15; clone_size: NA; v_call: TRBV19; d_call: TRBD1; j_call: TRBJ1-2; cdr3_nt: TGTGCCAGTAGTAGGGCAGGGGGCGCCGCCTTGGGCTACACCTTC; cdr3_aa: CASSRAGGAALGYTF
cdr3_length: 13; clone_size: NA; v_call: TRBV7-3; d_call: NA; j_call: TRBJ1-1; cdr3_nt: TGTGCCAGCAGCTTAGACAGCCACACTGAAGCTTTCTTT; cdr3_aa: CASSLDSHTEAFF
cdr3_length: 13; clone_size: NA; v_call: TRBV5-8; d_call: NA; j_call: TRBJ1-6; cdr3_nt: TGTGCCAGCTGGGAGCCCTATAATTCACCCCTCCACTTT; cdr3_aa: CASWEPYNSPLHF
cdr3_length: 14; clone_size: NA; v_call: TRBV11-1; d_call: TRBD1; j_call: TRBJ1-2; cdr3_nt: TGTGCCAGCACCCCTGCAGGGGGCAACTATGGCTACACCTTC; cdr3_aa: CASTPAGGNYGYTF
cdr3_length: 14; clone_size: NA; v_call: TRBV2; d_call: NA; j_call: TRBJ1-6; cdr3_nt: TGTGCCAGCAGCCTCGACACGGTATTATCACCCCTCCACTTT; cdr3_aa: CASSLDTVLSPLHF
cdr3_length: 14; clone_size: once; v_call: TRBV6-5; d_call: NA; j_call: TRBJ2-1; cdr3_nt: TGTGCCAGCAGTATCGTAAACAGGGTCAATGAGCAGTTCTTC; cdr3_aa: CASSIVNRVNEQFF
cdr3_length: 16; clone_size: once; v_call: TRBV15; d_call: TRBD1; j_call: TRBJ1-2; cdr3_nt: TGTGCCACCAGCAGAGCCTTGGGACAGGGCGAGCGAGGCTACACCTTC; cdr3_aa: CATSRALGQGERGYTF
cdr3_length: 16; clone_size: NA; v_call: TRBV27; d_call: NA; j_call: TRBJ2-1; cdr3_nt: TGTGCCAGCAGTTTAGCCGGGGGGCCCGTTTACAATGAGCAGTTCTTC; cdr3_aa: CASSLAGGPVYNEQFF